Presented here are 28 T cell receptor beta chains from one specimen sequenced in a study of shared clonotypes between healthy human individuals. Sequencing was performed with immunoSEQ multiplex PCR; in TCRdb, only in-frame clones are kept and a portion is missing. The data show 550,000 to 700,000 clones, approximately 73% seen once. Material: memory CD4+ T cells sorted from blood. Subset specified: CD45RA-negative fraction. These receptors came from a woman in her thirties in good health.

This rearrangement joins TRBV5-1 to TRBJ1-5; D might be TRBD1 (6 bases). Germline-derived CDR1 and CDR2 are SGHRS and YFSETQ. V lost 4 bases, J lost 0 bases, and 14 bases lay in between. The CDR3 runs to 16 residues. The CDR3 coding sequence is TGCGCCAGCAGCACACCGACAGGAAATAGCAATCAGCCCCAGCATTTT. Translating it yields CASSTPTGNSNQPQHF.

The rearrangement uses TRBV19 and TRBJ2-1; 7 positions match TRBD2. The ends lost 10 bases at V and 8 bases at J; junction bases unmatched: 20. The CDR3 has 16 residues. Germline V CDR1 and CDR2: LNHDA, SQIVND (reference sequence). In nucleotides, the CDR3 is TGTGCCACCCAAACCCTGGGGGGAGGGAGTTCTTATGAGCAGTTCTTC. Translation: CATQTLGGGSSYEQFF.

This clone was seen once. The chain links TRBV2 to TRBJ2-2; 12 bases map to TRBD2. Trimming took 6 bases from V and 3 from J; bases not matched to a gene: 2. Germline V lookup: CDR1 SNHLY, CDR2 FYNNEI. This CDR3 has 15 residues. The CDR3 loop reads CASRRLAGDTGELFF. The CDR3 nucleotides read TGTGCCAGCAGGAGACTAGCGGGAGACACCGGGGAGCTGTTTTTT. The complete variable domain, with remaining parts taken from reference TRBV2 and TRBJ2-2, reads EPEVTQTPSHQVTQMGQEVILRCVPISNHLYFYWYRQILGQKVEFLVSFYNNEISEKSEIFDDQFSVERPDGSNFTLKIRSTKLEDSAMYFCASRRLAGDTGELFFGEGSRLTVL.

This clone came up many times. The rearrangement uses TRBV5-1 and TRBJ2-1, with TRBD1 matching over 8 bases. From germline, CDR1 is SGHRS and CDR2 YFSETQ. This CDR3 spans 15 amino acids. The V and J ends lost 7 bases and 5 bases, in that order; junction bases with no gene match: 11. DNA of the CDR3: TGCGCCAGCGGTGGTCCGGGACAGGCGAACAATGAGCAGTTCTTC. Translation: CASGGPGQANNEQFF.

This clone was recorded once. CDR3 DNA: TGTGCCAGCTCACCGAACCCTCGCGAGGCAGCTTTCTTT. Protein: CASSPNPREAAFF. The chain recombines TRBV18 with TRBJ1-1; the D is unclear. The germline CDR1 and CDR2 sequences are KGHSH and LQKENI. The CDR3 totals 13 residues. Trimming pared 3 bases from V and 10 bases from J, leaving 15 bases between.

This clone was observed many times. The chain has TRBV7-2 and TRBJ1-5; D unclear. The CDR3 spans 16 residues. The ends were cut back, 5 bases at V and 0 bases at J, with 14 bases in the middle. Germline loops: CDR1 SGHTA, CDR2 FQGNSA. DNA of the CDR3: TGTGCCAGCAGCCCCTCAGCAGTAGCTAGCAATCAGCCCCAGCATTTT. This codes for CASSPSAVASNQPQHF.

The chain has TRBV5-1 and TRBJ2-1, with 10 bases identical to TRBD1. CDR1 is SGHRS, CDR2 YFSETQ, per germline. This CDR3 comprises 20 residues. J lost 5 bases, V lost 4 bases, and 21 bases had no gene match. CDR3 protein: CASSRRDGTGVFPANNEQFF. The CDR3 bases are TGCGCCAGCAGCCGAAGGGATGGGACAGGGGTTTTCCCCGCCAACAATGAGCAGTTCTTC.

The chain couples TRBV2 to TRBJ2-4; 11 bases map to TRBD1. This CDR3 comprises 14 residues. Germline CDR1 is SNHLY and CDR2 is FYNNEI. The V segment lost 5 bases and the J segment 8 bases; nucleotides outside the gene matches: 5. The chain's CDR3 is CASSLGTGGDIQYF. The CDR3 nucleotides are TGTGCCAGCAGTCTGGGGACAGGGGGTGACATTCAGTACTTC.

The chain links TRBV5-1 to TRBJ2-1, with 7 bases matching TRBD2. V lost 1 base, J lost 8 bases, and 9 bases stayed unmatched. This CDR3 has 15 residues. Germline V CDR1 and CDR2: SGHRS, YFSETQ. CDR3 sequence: CASSLFSGLWDEQFF. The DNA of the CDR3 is TGCGCCAGCAGCTTGTTTAGCGGGTTGTGGGATGAGCAGTTCTTC.

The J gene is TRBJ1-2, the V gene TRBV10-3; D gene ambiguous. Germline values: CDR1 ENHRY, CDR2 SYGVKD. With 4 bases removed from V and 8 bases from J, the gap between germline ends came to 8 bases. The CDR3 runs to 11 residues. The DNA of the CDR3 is TGTGCCATCAGTGGAGGGCGCGGCTACACCTTC. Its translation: CAISGGRGYTF.

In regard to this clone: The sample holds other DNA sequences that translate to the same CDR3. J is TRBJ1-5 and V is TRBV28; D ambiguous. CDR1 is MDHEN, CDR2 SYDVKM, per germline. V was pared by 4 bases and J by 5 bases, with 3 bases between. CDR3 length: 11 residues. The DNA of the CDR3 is TGTGCCAGCAGTTCATATCAGCCCCAGCATTTT. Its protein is CASSSYQPQHF.

CDR3 loop: CASSLAPGEFLNEKLFF. The CDR3 coding sequence is TGTGCCAGCAGCTTAGCCCCGGGGGAGTTCCTTAATGAAAAACTGTTTTTT. V usage is TRBV7-9 and J usage is TRBJ1-4; D is possibly TRBD1 (5 bases). Between the trimmed V and J ends, which lost 0 bases and 4 bases, there was a span of 15 bases. CDR3 length: 17 residues. CDR1 SEHNR and CDR2 FQNEAQ come from the germline V gene (reference sequence). Variable domain in full (rest from reference TRBV7-9 and TRBJ1-4): DTGVSQNPRHKITKRGQNVTFRCDPISEHNRLYWYRQTLGQGPEFLTYFQNEAQLEKSRLLSDRFSAERPKGSFSTLEIQRTEQGDSAMYLCASSLAPGEFLNEKLFFGSGTQLSVL.

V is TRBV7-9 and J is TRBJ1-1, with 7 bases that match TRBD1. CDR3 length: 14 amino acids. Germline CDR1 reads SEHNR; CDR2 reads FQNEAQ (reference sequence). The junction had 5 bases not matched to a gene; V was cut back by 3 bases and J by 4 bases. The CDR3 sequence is CASSFQGVGTEAFF. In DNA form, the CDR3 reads TGTGCCAGCAGCTTTCAGGGGGTCGGCACTGAAGCTTTCTTT.

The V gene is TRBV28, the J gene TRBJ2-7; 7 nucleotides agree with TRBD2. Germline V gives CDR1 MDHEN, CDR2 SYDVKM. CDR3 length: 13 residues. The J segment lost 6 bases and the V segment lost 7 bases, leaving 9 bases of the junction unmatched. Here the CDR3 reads CASTGGRGREQYF. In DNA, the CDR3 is TGTGCCAGCACGGGGGGTCGCGGCCGCGAGCAGTACTTC. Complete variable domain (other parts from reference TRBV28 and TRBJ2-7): DVKVTQSSRYLVKRTGEKVFLECVQDMDHENMFWYRQDPGLGLRLIYFSYDVKMKEKGDIPEGYSVSREKKERFSLILESASTNQTSMYLCASTGGRGREQYFGPGTRLTVT.

This CDR3 reads CASSIRAHGTEAFF. In nucleotides, the CDR3 is TGTGCCAGCAGCATCAGGGCACATGGCACTGAAGCTTTCTTT. This sequence joins TRBV5-5 and TRBJ1-1, with TRBD1 as a possible D gene (5 bases). Germline CDR1 is SGHKS and CDR2 is YYEKEE (reference sequence). This CDR3 region has 14 residues. Trimming pared 4 bases from V and 4 bases from J, leaving 14 bases between.

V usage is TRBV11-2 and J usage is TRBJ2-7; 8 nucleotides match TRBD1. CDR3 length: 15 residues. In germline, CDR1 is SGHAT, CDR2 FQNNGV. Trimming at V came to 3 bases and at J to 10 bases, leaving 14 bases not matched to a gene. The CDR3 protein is CASSLPSGQGTQQYF. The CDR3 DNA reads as TGTGCCAGCAGCTTGCCCTCCGGACAGGGCACTCAACAGTACTTC.

The CDR3 DNA sequence: TGTGCCAGCAGTTTATCAGGCCAGGGGATGTACAATGAGCAGTTCTTC. This encodes CASSLSGQGMYNEQFF. J is TRBJ2-1 and V is TRBV28; tentatively, D is TRBD1 (6 bases). Germline loops: CDR1 MDHEN, CDR2 SYDVKM. The length of the CDR3 is 16 residues. V lost 1 base and J lost 4, with 14 bases in between. The full variable domain, its missing parts supplied by reference TRBV28 and TRBJ2-1, is DVKVTQSSRYLVKRTGEKVFLECVQDMDHENMFWYRQDPGLGLRLIYFSYDVKMKEKGDIPEGYSVSREKKERFSLILESASTNQTSMYLCASSLSGQGMYNEQFFGPGTRLTVL.

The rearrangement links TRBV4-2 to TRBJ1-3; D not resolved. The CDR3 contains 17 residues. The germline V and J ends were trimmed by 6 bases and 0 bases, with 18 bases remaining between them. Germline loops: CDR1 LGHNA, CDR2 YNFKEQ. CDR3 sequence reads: CASSQRERVSSGNTIYF. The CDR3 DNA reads TGTGCCAGCAGTCAAAGGGAGAGGGTGAGCTCTGGAAACACCATATATTTT.

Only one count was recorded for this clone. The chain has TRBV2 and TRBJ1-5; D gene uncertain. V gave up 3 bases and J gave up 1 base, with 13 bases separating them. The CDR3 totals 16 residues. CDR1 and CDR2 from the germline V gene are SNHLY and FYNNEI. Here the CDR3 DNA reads TGTGCCAGCAGTGATTTGGGTTTTCCCAGCAATCAGCCCCAGCATTTT. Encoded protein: CASSDLGFPSNQPQHF. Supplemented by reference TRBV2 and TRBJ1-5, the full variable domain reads EPEVTQTPSHQVTQMGQEVILRCVPISNHLYFYWYRQILGQKVEFLVSFYNNEISEKSEIFDDQFSVERPDGSNFTLKIRSTKLEDSAMYFCASSDLGFPSNQPQHFGDGTRLSIL.

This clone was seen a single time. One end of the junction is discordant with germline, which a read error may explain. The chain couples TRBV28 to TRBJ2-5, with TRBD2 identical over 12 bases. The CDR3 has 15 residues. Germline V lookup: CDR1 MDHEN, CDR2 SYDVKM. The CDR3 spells CASSLLDTGLAGFNF. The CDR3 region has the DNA TGTGCCAGCAGTTTGCTGGATACCGGACTAGCGGGATTTAACTTC. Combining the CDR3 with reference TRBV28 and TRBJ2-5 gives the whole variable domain DVKVTQSSRYLVKRTGEKVFLECVQDMDHENMFWYRQDPGLGLRLIYFSYDVKMKEKGDIPEGYSVSREKKERFSLILESASTNQTSMYLCASSLLDTGLAGFNFGPGTRLLVL.

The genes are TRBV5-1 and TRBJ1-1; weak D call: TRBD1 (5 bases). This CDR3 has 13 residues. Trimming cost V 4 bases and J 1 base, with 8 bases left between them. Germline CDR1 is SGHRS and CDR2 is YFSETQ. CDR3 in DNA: TGCGCCAGCAGCGGGGACGGGAACACTGAAGCTTTCTTT. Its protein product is CASSGDGNTEAFF.

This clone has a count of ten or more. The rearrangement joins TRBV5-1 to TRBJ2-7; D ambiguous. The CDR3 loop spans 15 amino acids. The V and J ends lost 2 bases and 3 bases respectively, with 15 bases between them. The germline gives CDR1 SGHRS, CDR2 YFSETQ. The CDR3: CASSFRSQHLYEQYF. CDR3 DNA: TGCGCCAGCAGCTTCCGGTCCCAACATCTCTACGAGCAGTACTTC.

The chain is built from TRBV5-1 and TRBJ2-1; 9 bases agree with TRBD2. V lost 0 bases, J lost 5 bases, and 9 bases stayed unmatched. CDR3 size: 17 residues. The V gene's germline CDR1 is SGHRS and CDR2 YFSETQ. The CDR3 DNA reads TGCGCCAGCAGCTTGGGTTCTAGCGGGATCCTCAACAATGAGCAGTTCTTC. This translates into CASSLGSSGILNNEQFF.

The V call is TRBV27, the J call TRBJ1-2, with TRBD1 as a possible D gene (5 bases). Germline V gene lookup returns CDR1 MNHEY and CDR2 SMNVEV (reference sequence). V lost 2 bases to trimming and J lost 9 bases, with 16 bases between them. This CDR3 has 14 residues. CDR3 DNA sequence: TGTGCCAGCAGTTTACGGTCGACAGTTGGGCGCTACACCTTC. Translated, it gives CASSLRSTVGRYTF.

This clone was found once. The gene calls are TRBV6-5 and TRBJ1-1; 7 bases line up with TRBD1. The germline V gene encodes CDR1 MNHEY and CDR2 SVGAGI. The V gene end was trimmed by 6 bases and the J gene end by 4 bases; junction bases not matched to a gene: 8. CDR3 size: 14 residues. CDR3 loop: CASSYQGDSTEAFF. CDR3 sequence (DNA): TGTGCCAGCAGCTATCAGGGGGATAGCACTGAAGCTTTCTTT.

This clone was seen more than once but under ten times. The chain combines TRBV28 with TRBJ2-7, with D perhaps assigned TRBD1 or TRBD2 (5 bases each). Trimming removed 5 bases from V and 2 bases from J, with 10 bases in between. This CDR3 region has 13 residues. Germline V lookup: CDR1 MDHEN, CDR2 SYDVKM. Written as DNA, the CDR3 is TGTGCCAGCAGTCAGCGGACACCCTACGAGCAGTACTTC. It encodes CASSQRTPYEQYF. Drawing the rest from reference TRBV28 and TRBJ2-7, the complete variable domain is DVKVTQSSRYLVKRTGEKVFLECVQDMDHENMFWYRQDPGLGLRLIYFSYDVKMKEKGDIPEGYSVSREKKERFSLILESASTNQTSMYLCASSQRTPYEQYFGPGTRLTVT.

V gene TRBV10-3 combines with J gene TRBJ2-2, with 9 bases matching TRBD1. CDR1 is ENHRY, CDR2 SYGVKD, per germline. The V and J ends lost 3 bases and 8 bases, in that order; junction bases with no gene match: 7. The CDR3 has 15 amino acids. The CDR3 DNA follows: TGTGCCATCAGTGAATGGACAGGGGCTTCGGGGGAGCTGTTTTTT. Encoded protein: CAISEWTGASGELFF.

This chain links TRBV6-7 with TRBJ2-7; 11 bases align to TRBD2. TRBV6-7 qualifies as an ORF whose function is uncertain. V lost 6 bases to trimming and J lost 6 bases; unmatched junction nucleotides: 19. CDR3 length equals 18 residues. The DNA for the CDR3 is TGTGCCAGCAGCGAATTTAGCGGGAGGGCCGTATTGAGGCGCGAGCAGTACTTC. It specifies CASSEFSGRAVLRREQYF.